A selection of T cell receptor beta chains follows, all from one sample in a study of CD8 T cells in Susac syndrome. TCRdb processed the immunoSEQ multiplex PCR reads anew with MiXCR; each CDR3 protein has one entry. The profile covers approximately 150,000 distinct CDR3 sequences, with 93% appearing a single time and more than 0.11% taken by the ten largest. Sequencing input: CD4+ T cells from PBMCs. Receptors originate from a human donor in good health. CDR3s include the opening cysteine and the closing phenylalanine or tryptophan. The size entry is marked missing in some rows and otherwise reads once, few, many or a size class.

CASTPSGRGREQYF | . | TRBV12-3/TRBV12-4
CASRPTPNTEAFF | . | TRBV6-1
CASRNVGDYTF | . | TRBV2
CASTSSGELFF | few | TRBV2
CASSLRRTYTDTQYF | . | TRBV12-3/TRBV12-4
CSASFPGDNTDTQYF | . | TRBV20-1
CASSSSEKLFF | few | TRBV18
CASNYQGARGNQPQHF | . | TRBV2
CASSLLGQDYGYTF | . | TRBV5-6
CASTQMGGRRYGYTF | . | TRBV19
CASGTGGFYNEQFF | . | TRBV14
CASSLEGSGTEAFF | . | TRBV7-9
CASSLGLAGGPGEQYF | . | TRBV7-6
CASRSRPENTEAFF | . | TRBV5-1
CASSLGQGSRNTEAFF | . | TRBV7-3
CSALRHSGETQYF | . | TRBV20-1
CASSNRLVSYEQYF | . | TRBV6-2/TRBV6-3
CATSGLPEGPQHF | . | TRBV5-4
CASSPPQDRGGEQFF | . | TRBV28
CASSVRVPCEQYF | . | TRBV9
CASSHMDRKGREKLFF | . | TRBV23-1
CASSTSSSGVYEQYF | . | TRBV19